Here is one TCR beta chain with its context. Participant reports of clinical history set cohort assignment. The sample comes from a study of blood T cell repertoires in COVID-19. V was clipped by 4 bases and J by 7 bases; unmatched bases: 16. The CDR3 is made up of 17 amino acids. CDR1 is PRHDT and CDR2 is FYEKMQ in the germline V gene (reference sequence). Method: immunoSEQ multiplex PCR; TCRdb's copy keeps in-frame clones and lacks some. This table holds hundreds of thousands of clones, around 90% found once. Sequencing used PBMCs or T cells enriched from blood (not recorded which). This receptor was obtained from a man in his sixties who had recovered from COVID-19. J is TRBJ2-7 and V is TRBV13; 10 bases map to TRBD1. The CDR3 loop reads CASSSSPRDRGGEEQYF. CDR3 nucleotide sequence: TGTGCCAGCAGCTCATCACCCCGGGACAGGGGCGGGGAAGAGCAGTACTTC.